This passage covers 23 T cell receptor beta chains from one sample sequenced in a study of blood T cells in healthy people across ages. A second PCR, run for 7 to 11 cycles, used a sample-barcoded 5' primer plus a J-beta primer mix. TCRdb reprocessed the 5' RACE reads with MiXCR, giving one entry per CDR3 protein. Of 800,000 to 950,000 distinct CDR3 sequences listed, approximately 49% are singletons. The sequencing input was blood. These receptors all come from a young man in good health.

The genes are TRBV5-5 and TRBJ1-5; the D is unclear. The CDR3 spans 15 residues. Germline V gene sequence: CDR1 SGHKS, CDR2 YYEKEE (reference sequence). Deletions cut 2 bases from V and 0 bases from J, with 9 bases between. CDR3 sequence reads: CASSLKGLSNQPQHF. CDR3 DNA: TGTGCCAGCAGCTTAAAAGGGCTTAGCAATCAGCCCCAGCATTTT.

This chain connects TRBV28 to TRBJ2-5; maybe TRBD2 (5 bases). This CDR3 contains 14 residues. V lost 4 bases to trimming and J lost 11 bases, with 20 bases between them. Germline values: CDR1 MDHEN, CDR2 SYDVKM. CDR3 region: CASSSGGSVYEQYF. CDR3 nucleotide sequence: TGTGCCAGCAGTTCCGGTGGTAGCGTCTATGAGCAGTACTTC. Full variable domain (remainder filled in from reference TRBV28 and TRBJ2-5): DVKVTQSSRYLVKRTGEKVFLECVQDMDHENMFWYRQDPGLGLRLIYFSYDVKMKEKGDIPEGYSVSREKKERFSLILESASTNQTSMYLCASSSGGSVYEQYFGPGTRLLVL.

As regards this clonotype: The DNA is omitted, as the CDR3 cannot be located on it reliably, and the CDR3 follows TCRdb's listing. The chain uses TRBV10-3 and TRBJ2-6; the table calls TRBD1, which could not be checked here. The germline V gene encodes CDR1 ENHRY and CDR2 SYGVKD. The CDR3 totals 16 residues, both ends included. The CDR3 spells CAISESWGSGANVPTF.

This clonotype was observed a few times. J is TRBJ2-4 and V is TRBV7-2; 10 nucleotides align to TRBD2. CDR1 and CDR2 from the germline V gene are SGHTA and FQGNSA. V was clipped by 5 bases and J by 9 bases; unmatched bases: 7. This CDR3 is 14 amino acids long. CDR3 in amino acids: CASSLLAGRSIQYF. DNA of the CDR3: TGTGCCAGCAGCCTACTAGCGGGGCGGAGCATTCAGTACTTC. Variable domain in full (rest from reference TRBV7-2 and TRBJ2-4): GAGVSQSPSNKVTEKGKDVELRCDPISGHTALYWYRQSLGQGLEFLIYFQGNSAPDKSGLPSDRFSAERTGGSVSTLTIQRTQQEDSAVYLCASSLLAGRSIQYFGAGTRLSVL.

There are a few counts of this clonotype. The V call is TRBV7-2, the J call TRBJ1-2, with unresolved D. Per the germline V gene, CDR1 is SGHTA and CDR2 is FQGNSA. Trimming removed 6 bases at V and 5 bases at J, with 10 bases between. The CDR3 consists of 12 residues. The CDR3 DNA follows: TGTGCCAGCAGTCCCCGGGAGTATGGCTACACCTTC. It is translated as CASSPREYGYTF.

The V gene is TRBV20-1, the J gene TRBJ2-3; possibly TRBD1 for D (6 bases). In germline, CDR1 is DFQATT, CDR2 SNEGSKA (reference sequence). The CDR3 spans 14 residues. Trimming removed 3 bases at V and 2 bases at J, with 12 bases between. CDR3 loop: CSARRQEITDTQYF. The DNA for the CDR3 is TGCAGTGCTAGGCGACAGGAGATCACAGATACGCAGTATTTT.

The genes are TRBV20-1 and TRBJ2-7, with D possibly TRBD1 on 7 matching bases. The J call is doubtful: the DNA matches TRBJ2-4 better. CDR1 and CDR2 (germline): DFQATT, SNEGSKA (reference sequence). The CDR3 extends over 15 amino acids. Here the CDR3 reads CSAGLTGEGTNIQYF. CDR3 bases: TGCAGTGCTGGACTAACAGGGGAAGGAACAAACATTCAGTACTTC.

This clonotype was counted only a few times. V usage is TRBV13 and J usage is TRBJ2-3, with TRBD2 as a possible D gene (7 bases). The V end was cut by 7 bases, the J end by 0 bases, with 23 bases between. The CDR3 is 18 amino acids. The V gene's germline CDR1 is PRHDT and CDR2 FYEKMQ (reference sequence). The CDR3 reads CASKGSVGGRASTDTQYF. The CDR3 region has the DNA TGTGCCAGCAAGGGTTCGGTCGGGGGGCGAGCTAGCACAGATACGCAGTATTTT. Supplemented by reference TRBV13 and TRBJ2-3, the full variable domain reads AAGVIQSPRHLIKEKRETATLKCYPIPRHDTVYWYQQGPGQDPQFLISFYEKMQSDKGSIPDRFSAQQFSDYHSELNMSSLELGDSALYFCASKGSVGGRASTDTQYFGPGTRLTVL.

CDR3 nucleotide sequence: TGCAGCGTGGGGGGCGGTAAGGGCTCCTACGAGCAGTACTTC. This encodes CSVGGGKGSYEQYF. The gene calls are TRBV29-1 and TRBJ2-7, with D perhaps being TRBD1 or TRBD2 (6 bases each). This CDR3 has 14 amino acids. Germline lookup yields CDR1 SQVTM and CDR2 ANQGSEA. With 6 bases removed from V and 0 bases from J, the gap between germline ends came to 15 bases.

The rearrangement joins TRBV7-2 to TRBJ1-6, with 9 nucleotides matching TRBD1. There are 20 residues in the CDR3. Per germline, CDR1 SGHTA and CDR2 FQGNSA. J lost 0 bases, V lost 0 bases, and 9 bases had no gene match. CDR3 region: CASSLAGQGSSSSYNSPLHF. The CDR3 DNA is TGTGCCAGCAGCTTAGCAGGACAGGGGTCCTCGAGCTCCTATAATTCACCCCTCCACTTT.

In its sample, this clonotype was seen many times. The rearrangement uses TRBV15 and TRBJ1-5; the D is unclear. The CDR3 loop spans 15 amino acids. Trimming stripped 0 bases from V and 3 bases from J, with 9 bases between. Germline V gene sequence: CDR1 LNHNV, CDR2 YYDKDF (reference sequence). The CDR3 sequence is CATSRDRADNQPQHF. CDR3 DNA sequence: TGTGCCACCAGCAGAGATCGGGCGGACAATCAGCCCCAGCATTTT.

The chain has TRBV29-1 and TRBJ2-7, with 9 bases that match TRBD1. The CDR3 runs 11 residues. The trim removed 7 bases at V and 2 bases at J, leaving 0 bases unmatched. Germline loops: CDR1 SQVTM, CDR2 ANQGSEA. CDR3 residues: CSGQGAYEQYF. CDR3 coding DNA: TGCAGCGGACAGGGGGCCTACGAGCAGTACTTC.

The J gene is TRBJ1-5, the V gene TRBV4-1, with TRBD1 identical over 7 bases. V lost 2 bases, J lost 2 bases, and 6 bases stayed unmatched. The length of the CDR3 is 16 residues. From germline, CDR1 is MGHRA and CDR2 YSYEKL. The CDR3: CASSQITGVGNQPQHF. The CDR3 DNA reads as TGCGCCAGCAGCCAAATAACAGGGGTGGGCAATCAGCCCCAGCATTTT.

The chain couples TRBV5-1 to TRBJ1-6, with no clear D. This CDR3 spans 15 amino acids. Trimming took 5 bases from V and 5 from J, leaving 14 bases between them. The germline V gene encodes CDR1 SGHRS and CDR2 YFSETQ. The CDR3 DNA is TGCGCCAGCAGTCCTGATGGACGGAATAATTCACCCCTCCACTTT. Residues: CASSPDGRNNSPLHF.

V usage is TRBV7-2 and J usage is TRBJ2-7; D may be TRBD1 or TRBD2 (5 bases each). The germline CDR1 and CDR2 sequences are SGHTA and FQGNSA. The CDR3 extends over 14 amino acids. V lost 0 bases and J 7 bases, leaving 13 bases between the germline ends. CDR3 region: CASSLAGTVREQYF. DNA of the CDR3: TGTGCCAGCAGCTTAGCAGGGACGGTGCGTGAGCAGTACTTC.

This clonotype was observed a handful of times. The genes are TRBV7-8 and TRBJ2-1; 7 nucleotides line up with TRBD1. J gave up 6 bases and V 6 bases, and 11 bases lay outside the gene matches. This CDR3 has 15 amino acids. Per germline, CDR1 SGHVS and CDR2 FQNEAQ. This chain's CDR3 is CASRVIRQGSNEQFF. The CDR3 nucleotides read TGTGCCAGCAGGGTAATTAGACAGGGTAGCAATGAGCAGTTCTTC.

The V call is TRBV20-1, the J call TRBJ2-1; no definite D call. CDR1 is DFQATT and CDR2 is SNEGSKA in the germline V gene (reference sequence). This CDR3 is built from 14 residues. V lost 6 bases to trimming and J lost 0 bases, with 12 bases between them. The CDR3 DNA reads TGCAGTGCCTCAGGAGCGAGCTCCTACAATGAGCAGTTCTTC. It codes for CSASGASSYNEQFF.

The J gene is TRBJ1-2, the V gene TRBV6-1, with TRBD1 identical over 9 bases. The CDR3 runs to 14 residues. CDR1 MNHNS and CDR2 SASEGT come from the germline V gene. V shed 4 bases and J 5 bases; nucleotides not matched to a gene: 5. DNA for the CDR3: TGTGCCAGCAGTGGACGGACAGGGGATTATGGCTACACCTTC. Translation: CASSGRTGDYGYTF.

In DNA, the CDR3 is TGTGCCAGCAGCCCCGATAGGACAGGGCTCAATCAGCCCCAGCATTTT. Protein: CASSPDRTGLNQPQHF. J is TRBJ1-5 and V is TRBV28; 8 positions agree with TRBD1. The germline CDR1 and CDR2 sequences are MDHEN and SYDVKM. V trimming: 6 bases; J trimming: 3 bases; junction bases outside the gene matches: 10. The CDR3 loop spans 16 amino acids. Full variable domain (missing parts from reference TRBV28 and TRBJ1-5): DVKVTQSSRYLVKRTGEKVFLECVQDMDHENMFWYRQDPGLGLRLIYFSYDVKMKEKGDIPEGYSVSREKKERFSLILESASTNQTSMYLCASSPDRTGLNQPQHFGDGTRLSIL.

The chain recombines TRBV6-6 with TRBJ2-7, with D possibly matching TRBD2 (6 bases). The germline CDR1 and CDR2 sequences are MNHNY and SVGAGI (reference sequence). V gave up 5 bases and J gave up 2 bases, with 13 bases separating them. CDR3 length: 14 amino acids. Here the CDR3 DNA reads TGTGCCAGCAGTCGGGGGAACATGGCCTACGAGCAGTACTTC. This translates into CASSRGNMAYEQYF.

This clonotype turned up a few times. This rearrangement joins TRBV5-1 to TRBJ2-7, with TRBD2 matching over 12 bases. The CDR3 contains 14 residues. In germline, CDR1 is SGHRS, CDR2 YFSETQ. V gave up 4 bases and J gave up 3 bases; unmatched junction bases: 2. DNA for the CDR3: TGCGCCAGCAGCCGGACTAGCGGGATCTACGAGCAGTACTTC. Encoded protein: CASSRTSGIYEQYF.

The chain couples TRBV25-1 to TRBJ2-1; TRBD2 agrees at 7 bases. Germline V gene data show CDR1 as MGHDK and CDR2 as SYGVNS. CDR3 size: 13 residues. With 6 bases clipped from V and 4 bases from J, the junction kept 3 bases outside the gene matches. CDR3 sequence: CASRSLAYNEQFF. CDR3 DNA: TGTGCCAGCAGATCACTAGCGTACAATGAGCAGTTCTTC. The entire variable domain, with the rest obtained from reference TRBV25-1 and TRBJ2-1, is as follows: EADIYQTPRYLVIGTGKKITLECSQTMGHDKMYWYQQDPGMELHLIHYSYGVNSTEKGDLSSESTVSRIRTEHFPLTLESARPSHTSQYLCASRSLAYNEQFFGPGTRLTVL.

V gene TRBV12-3 or TRBV12-4 combines with J gene TRBJ2-5; TRBD2 is a possible D gene (5 bases). Trimming removed 5 bases at V and 5 bases at J, with 18 bases between. CDR3 length: 15 residues. In DNA form, the CDR3 reads TGTGCCAGCAGTCTCCGGACTCCACCTTCGGAGACCCAGTACTTC. This codes for CASSLRTPPSETQYF.